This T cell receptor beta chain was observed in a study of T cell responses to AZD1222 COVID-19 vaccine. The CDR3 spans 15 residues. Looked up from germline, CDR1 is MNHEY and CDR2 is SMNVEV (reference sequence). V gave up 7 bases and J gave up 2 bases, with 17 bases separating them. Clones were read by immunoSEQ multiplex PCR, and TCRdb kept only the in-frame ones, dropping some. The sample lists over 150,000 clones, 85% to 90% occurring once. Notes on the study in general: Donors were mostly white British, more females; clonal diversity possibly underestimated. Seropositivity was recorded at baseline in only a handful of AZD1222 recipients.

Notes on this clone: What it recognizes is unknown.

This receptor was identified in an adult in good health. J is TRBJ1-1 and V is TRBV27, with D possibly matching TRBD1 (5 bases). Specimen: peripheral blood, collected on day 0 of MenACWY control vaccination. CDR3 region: CASKLSSGANTEAFF. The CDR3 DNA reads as TGTGCCAGCAAACTTTCGTCCGGGGCCAACACTGAAGCTTTCTTT.